These 10 T cell receptor beta chains were all obtained from the same sample, sequenced in a study of blood T cell repertoires in COVID-19. Profiling relied on immunoSEQ multiplex PCR, and the TCRdb table lists in-frame clones only, not all of them. The data hold roughly 24,000 clones, with just over 85% observed a single time. The sample taken for sequencing was peripheral blood. These receptors all come from a woman aged 80 or older with acute or convalescent COVID-19.

V is TRBV3-1 (or the pseudogene TRBV3-2) and J is TRBJ2-3; D is perhaps TRBD1 (5 bases). Looked up from germline, CDR1 is LGHDT and CDR2 is YNNKEL (reference sequence). Trimming stripped 1 base from V and 11 bases from J, with 13 bases between. The length of the CDR3 is 13 residues. As DNA, the CDR3 is TGTGCCAGCAGCCAAGGCCCGCCAGGGCGGCAGTATTTT. Its protein product is CASSQGPPGRQYF.

This chain connects TRBV30 to TRBJ2-5; 8 nucleotides match TRBD2. This CDR3 region has 14 residues. V shed 1 base and J 4 bases; nucleotides not matched to a gene: 5. The V gene's germline CDR1 is GTSNPN and CDR2 SVGIG (reference sequence). In nucleotides, the CDR3 is TGTGCCTGGAGTGAGACTAGCGCGGGAGAGACCCAGTACTTC. It yields the protein CAWSETSAGETQYF. The full variable domain, rest sourced from reference TRBV30 and TRBJ2-5, is SQTIHQWPATLVQPVGSPLSLECTVEGTSNPNLYWYRQAAGRGLQLLFYSVGIGQISSEVPQNLSASRPQDRQFILSSKKLLLSDSGFYLCAWSETSAGETQYFGPGTRLLVL.

The genes are TRBV5-5 and TRBJ2-6, with 7 bases fitting TRBD1. The length of the CDR3 is 15 residues. CDR1 is SGHKS, CDR2 YYEKEE, per germline (reference sequence). Losses at the gene ends were 4 bases for V and 3 bases for J; bases not matched to a gene: 4. This CDR3 is CASSVTGSGANVLTF. The CDR3 DNA reads as TGTGCCAGCAGCGTGACAGGGAGTGGGGCCAACGTCCTGACTTTC.

The J gene is TRBJ1-3, the V gene TRBV3-1 (or the pseudogene TRBV3-2); 7 bases line up with TRBD1. The CDR3 spans 16 residues. Losses at the gene ends were 4 bases for V and 0 bases for J; bases not matched to a gene: 6. Per germline, CDR1 LGHDT and CDR2 YNNKEL (reference sequence). The CDR3 is CASSRLRGSSGNTIYF. CDR3 bases: TGTGCCAGCAGCCGTCTCAGGGGGAGCTCTGGAAACACCATATATTTT.

The V gene is TRBV19, the J gene TRBJ2-5, with D possibly matching TRBD2 (5 bases). The V end lost 4 bases, the J end lost 1 base, and 10 bases lay between the germline ends. This CDR3 has 14 residues. Germline V gives CDR1 LNHDA, CDR2 SQIVND (reference sequence). CDR3 sequence (DNA): TGTGCCAGTAGTAACGGGGATTTCCAAGAGACCCAGTACTTC. Protein product: CASSNGDFQETQYF.

J is TRBJ1-2 and V is TRBV5-6; D remains ambiguous. Germline assignment: CDR1 SGHDT and CDR2 YYEEEE. V lost 0 bases, J lost 8 bases, and 11 bases lay in between. The CDR3 is 13 residues long. The CDR3 is CASSLAGIWGYTF. For the CDR3, the DNA is TGTGCCAGCAGCTTGGCCGGGATCTGGGGCTACACCTTC.

This chain connects TRBV29-1 to TRBJ1-5, with TRBD1 as a possible D gene (5 bases). CDR3 length: 15 residues. Germline loops: CDR1 SQVTM, CDR2 ANQGSEA. The germline V and J ends were trimmed by 6 bases and 4 bases, with 19 bases remaining between them. CDR3 protein: CSVGGLAGGNQPQHF. In nucleotides, the CDR3 is TGCAGCGTCGGGGGTCTCGCGGGTGGAAATCAGCCCCAGCATTTT.

V gene TRBV15 combines with J gene TRBJ1-1, with D hard to call. Germline V gene sequence: CDR1 LNHNV, CDR2 YYDKDF (reference sequence). This CDR3 contains 13 residues. V was pared by 1 base and J by 0 bases, with 3 bases between. CDR3 protein: CATSRGMNTEAFF. CDR3 coding DNA: TGTGCCACCAGCAGAGGTATGAACACTGAAGCTTTCTTT.

The gene calls are TRBV5-1 and TRBJ2-7; TRBD1 aligns across 11 bases. The CDR3 length is 14 residues. Germline CDR1 is SGHRS and CDR2 is YFSETQ. With V trimmed by 5 bases and J by 7 bases, 8 bases remained unmatched. The CDR3 loop reads CASRQGQGVGEQYF. CDR3 DNA: TGCGCCAGCAGGCAGGGACAGGGGGTCGGAGAGCAGTACTTC.

This chain joins TRBV2 and TRBJ2-5; D is ambiguous. Trimming removed 6 bases at V and 5 bases at J, with 13 bases between. Germline-derived CDR1 and CDR2 are SNHLY and FYNNEI. The CDR3 length is 13 residues. CDR3 loop: CASSGPGKETQYF. The DNA of the CDR3 is TGTGCCAGCAGCGGTCCTGGTAAGGAGACCCAGTACTTC.